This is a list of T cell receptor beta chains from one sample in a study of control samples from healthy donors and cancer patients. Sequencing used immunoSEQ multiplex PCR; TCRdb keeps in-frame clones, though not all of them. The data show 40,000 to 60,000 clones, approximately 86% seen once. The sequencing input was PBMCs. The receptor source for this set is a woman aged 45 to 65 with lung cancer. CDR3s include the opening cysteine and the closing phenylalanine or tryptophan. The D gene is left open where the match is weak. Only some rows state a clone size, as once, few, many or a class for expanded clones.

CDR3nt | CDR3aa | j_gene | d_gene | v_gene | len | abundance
TGTGCCAGCAGCTTAGCGGATCACTACACCGGGGAGCTGTTTTTT | CASSLADHYTGELFF | TRBJ2-2 | - | TRBV11-2 | 15 | -
TGTGCCAGCAGAGCCCCCCTAGACAGGGCTTATCAGCCCCAGCATTTT | CASRAPLDRAYQPQHF | TRBJ1-5 | TRBD1 | TRBV28 | 16 | -
TGTGCCAGCAGCTCCCGGGACAGGGTCTACAATGAGCAGTTCTTC | CASSSRDRVYNEQFF | TRBJ2-1 | TRBD1 | TRBV7-3 | 15 | once
TGTGCCAGCAGCTTTGGACAGCAAGAGACCCAGTACTTC | CASSFGQQETQYF | TRBJ2-5 | - | TRBV5-6 | 13 | -
TGTGCCAGCAGTGGCGGTAGCAATCAGCCCCAGCATTTT | CASSGGSNQPQHF | TRBJ1-5 | - | TRBV2 | 13 | -
TGCGCCAGCAGCCAAGAGTACGGGACAGCTGAAGCTTTCTTT | CASSQEYGTAEAFF | TRBJ1-1 | TRBD1 | TRBV4-3 | 14 | -
TGTGCCACCAGTGATCGGGACAGGGGGCCCGGCAATCAGCCCCAGCATTTT | CATSDRDRGPGNQPQHF | TRBJ1-5 | TRBD1 | TRBV24-1 | 17 | -
TGTGCCAGTACAACGGGGGGCACAGATACGCAGTATTTT | CASTTGGTDTQYF | TRBJ2-3 | - | TRBV19 | 13 | -
TGTGCCAGCAGCAATACAGGGACGACTGAAGCTTTCTTT | CASSNTGTTEAFF | TRBJ1-1 | - | TRBV7-3 | 13 | -
TGTGCCATCAGTTCGGGACGGTCTTATGGCTACACCTTC | CAISSGRSYGYTF | TRBJ1-2 | - | TRBV10-3 | 13 | -
TGTGCCAGTAGTATAGATCTGAGCTCCTACAATGAGCAGTTCTTC | CASSIDLSSYNEQFF | TRBJ2-1 | - | TRBV19 | 15 | -
TGTGCCAGCAGTGATCCAGGGGAAAGGGGGCGGACTAAAGAGACCCAGTACTTC | CASSDPGERGRTKETQYF | TRBJ2-5 | - | TRBV6-1 | 18 | few
TGTGCCACCGGGAGGGCAACTAATGAAAAACTGTTTTTT | CATGRATNEKLFF | TRBJ1-4 | - | TRBV15 | 13 | -
TGTGCCAGCAGCTTGAGCCTGGGTGAGACCCAGTACTTC | CASSLSLGETQYF | TRBJ2-5 | - | TRBV7-2 | 13 | -
TGCGCCAGCAGCCCCTCCGGGACAGGGGCCTACGAGCAGTACTTC | CASSPSGTGAYEQYF | TRBJ2-7 | TRBD1 | TRBV5-1 | 15 | -
TGTGCCACCAGTGATTCTTCACTAGCGGGGGGTTTCGATCGGCAGTATTTT | CATSDSSLAGGFDRQYF | TRBJ2-3 | TRBD2 | TRBV24-1 | 17 | -
TGTGCCAGCAGCCCCGACATGAACACTGAAGCTTTCTTT | CASSPDMNTEAFF | TRBJ1-1 | - | TRBV11-3 | 13 | -
TGTGCCAGCAGTTTTGGGACAGGGGGCGCCAAAAACATTCAGTACTTC | CASSFGTGGAKNIQYF | TRBJ2-4 | TRBD1 | TRBV2 | 16 | -
TGTGCCAGCACCCCACGGGGCCTCTACGAGCAGTACTTC | CASTPRGLYEQYF | TRBJ2-7 | - | TRBV28 | 13 | once
TGTGCCAGTATGGATTCCGGGTACGGCTACACCTTC | CASMDSGYGYTF | TRBJ1-2 | - | TRBV19 | 12 | -